One T cell receptor beta chain is described in this entry. What it binds is unknown. This specimen belongs to a study of beta chain features in type 1 diabetes. Germline loops: CDR1 LGHNA, CDR2 YNFKEQ. The CDR3 totals 14 residues. The ends lost 4 bases at V and 2 bases at J; junction bases unmatched: 3. As every portion of the isolated RNA was reverse transcribed, the sequencing read expressed TCRB transcripts. The data were produced by immunoSEQ multiplex PCR, yet TCRdb's version contains in-frame clones alone and is incomplete. The data show roughly 150,000 clones, 9% to 10% seen once. Overall study results and limits: Overrepresentation of cells with high TCR expression could result from cDNA sequencing. Shorter TCRB CDR3s, moderately but significantly so, marked every one of the four CD4+ subsets in Type 1 diabetes patients.

Sequencing was performed on central memory CD4+ T cells from blood. The V call is TRBV4-2, the J call TRBJ2-5; TRBD1 agrees at 8 bases. This sequence was found in a woman in her 30s with type 1 diabetes. The CDR3 nucleotides are TGTGCCAGCAGCCTCGGGACAGGTCAAGAGACCCAGTACTTC. Protein sequence: CASSLGTGQETQYF.